This entry lists 21 T cell receptor beta chains sequenced from one sample in a study of prognosis after radiotherapy for stage I lung cancer (dated by TCRdb to the early 2020s). Instrument on record: Illumina HiSeq 3000. Two rounds of multiplex PCR on genomic DNA were used to amplify the TCR beta CDR3 region. In the first PCR round, primers specific to each TRBV and TRBJ gene were used, and the primer sequences were filed in Chinese patent CN105087789A. TCRdb reanalyzed the raw reads on its own, using fastp at Q25 for trimming and MiXCR for clone calling, and kept in-frame beta chains. Identical CDR3 protein sequences are pooled into one entry, listed with their most common genes and DNA. Present in this sample are around 30,000 distinct CDR3 sequences, about 34% of which were seen just once. Jointly, the top ten make up around 35% of the sample. The material was PBMCs, obtained before or after stereotactic body radiation therapy (not recorded which). All receptors derive from a donor over 45 with non-small cell lung cancer.

This clonotype was counted ten times or more. The chain combines TRBV5-1 with TRBJ1-1, with 8 bases fitting TRBD1. CDR1 SGHRS and CDR2 YFSETQ come from the germline V gene. This CDR3 region has 14 residues. V shed 0 bases, J shed 5 bases, and the junction held 3 bases outside the gene matches. The CDR3 DNA reads TGCGCCAGCAGCTTGGAACAGGGGGTGACTGAAGCTTTCTTT. Translated, it gives CASSLEQGVTEAFF.

Details on this clonotype: A much larger clone lies one base from this, so it may be a read error. The chain has TRBV20-1 and TRBJ2-1, with D unclear. V gave up 1 base and J gave up 10 bases, with 11 bases separating them. In germline, CDR1 is DFQATT, CDR2 SNEGSKA (reference sequence). This CDR3 comprises 12 residues. CDR3 coding DNA: TGCAGTGCTAGAGTGTTATCGGACGAGCAGTTCTTC. As protein: CSARVLSDEQFF.

The chain employs TRBV28 and TRBJ2-3; D is unclear. Germline assignment: CDR1 MDHEN and CDR2 SYDVKM. The CDR3 is made up of 16 amino acids. V was cut by 7 bases and J by 1 base, with 18 bases left in between. The chain's CDR3 is CASTTVGLPCTDTQYF. For the CDR3, the DNA is TGTGCCAGCACTACTGTAGGTTTACCCTGCACAGATACGCAGTATTTT. The whole variable domain, filled in from reference TRBV28 and TRBJ2-3, reads DVKVTQSSRYLVKRTGEKVFLECVQDMDHENMFWYRQDPGLGLRLIYFSYDVKMKEKGDIPEGYSVSREKKERFSLILESASTNQTSMYLCASTTVGLPCTDTQYFGPGTRLTVL.

Regarding this clonotype: A much bigger clone sits one base away, suggesting this may be a read error. This sequence joins TRBV19 and TRBJ2-5, with no clear D. The length of the CDR3 is 15 residues. The germline CDR1 and CDR2 sequences are LNHDA and SQIVND (reference sequence). CDR3 sequence reads: CASSIYSDPPENQYF. The CDR3 DNA sequence: TGTGCCAGTAGTATCTACTCCGACCCCCCAGAGAACCAGTACTTC.

V and J are TRBV28 and TRBJ2-5, with no clear D. Looked up from germline, CDR1 is MDHEN and CDR2 is SYDVKM. The CDR3 has 14 residues. The V end lost 8 bases, the J end lost 5 bases, and 18 bases lay between the germline ends. The CDR3 DNA sequence: TGTGCCAGCTCCGAGAATCCCAGAAGGGAGACCCAGTACTTC. This translates into CASSENPRRETQYF.

Details on this clonotype: A much larger clone differs by one base, so this may be a read error. The V and J genes are TRBV5-1 and TRBJ2-5; D is perhaps TRBD1 or TRBD2 (5 bases each). The germline V gene encodes CDR1 SGHRS and CDR2 YFSETQ. The CDR3 totals 12 residues. The CDR3 DNA reads as TGCGCCAGCAGCGGGGACCAAGAGACCCATTACTTC. It codes for CASSGDQETHYF.

Turning to this clonotype: With a far larger clone one base away, a read error is the likely cause. J is TRBJ1-2 and V is TRBV6-5, with D perhaps TRBD1 (6 bases). CDR1 is MNHEY and CDR2 is SVGAGI in the germline V gene. The CDR3 runs to 16 residues. Trimming shortened V by 3 bases and J by 4 bases, and 18 bases separated the two germline ends. The CDR3 here is CASSYIAGEVGYGYTF. The DNA for the CDR3 is TGTGCCAGCAGTTATATAGCAGGGGAAGTTGGCTATGGCTACACCTTC.

The sample holds one count of this clonotype. This rearrangement joins TRBV28 to TRBJ1-4, with D perhaps TRBD1 (5 bases). Germline-derived CDR1 and CDR2 are MDHEN and SYDVKM. This CDR3 is 12 amino acids long. V was clipped by 6 bases and J by 7 bases, with 9 bases between them. In nucleotides, the CDR3 is TGTGCCAGCAGGGGGCCAGGTGAAAAACTGTTTTTT. This sequence encodes CASRGPGEKLFF.

In this sample, this clonotype turned up many times. This sequence joins TRBV7-3 and TRBJ2-3, with 15 bases fitting TRBD2. CDR1 is SGHTA and CDR2 is FQGTGA in the germline V gene. Trimming at V came to 4 bases and at J to 6 bases, leaving 5 bases not matched to a gene. The CDR3 is made up of 16 amino acids. The CDR3 loop is CASSYPGLAGGDTQYF. CDR3 DNA sequence: TGTGCCAGCAGCTACCCGGGACTAGCGGGAGGTGATACGCAGTATTTT.

The chain combines TRBV6-1 with TRBJ2-3; tentative D call: TRBD2 (5 bases). The ends were cut back, 2 bases at V and 3 bases at J, with 21 bases in the middle. Germline-derived CDR1 and CDR2 are MNHNS and SASEGT. CDR3 length: 18 residues. The chain's CDR3 is CASSERGMTTSSTDTQYF. For the CDR3, the DNA is TGTGCCAGCAGTGAACGGGGTATGACAACCTCCTCGACAGATACGCAGTATTTT.

The sample holds many counts of this clonotype. The V call is TRBV5-1, the J call TRBJ1-4; D not resolved. V was shortened by 7 bases and J by 8 bases, with 15 bases between the two germline ends. This CDR3 has 13 amino acids. Germline values: CDR1 SGHRS, CDR2 YFSETQ. CDR3 bases: TGCGCCAGCCGCCCAGAAGGCGTGGAAAAACTGTTTTTT. Its translation is CASRPEGVEKLFF.

Remarks on this clonotype: Germline is not matched at one junction end, which may reflect a read error. This CDR3 reads CDTSRPPAFRNEKLFF. CDR3 sequence (DNA): TGTGACACCAGCAGACCCCCGGCGTTCCGTAATGAAAAACTGTTTTTT. The V call is TRBV15, the J call TRBJ1-4; D remains unclear. CDR1 and CDR2 from the germline V gene are LNHNV and YYDKDF (reference sequence). This CDR3 has 16 residues.

The V call is TRBV7-9, the J call TRBJ2-7; the match to TRBD2 covers 13 bases. CDR3 length equals 17 residues. Trimming cost V 5 bases and J 7 bases; bases outside gene matches: 14. Germline loops: CDR1 SEHNR, CDR2 FQNEAQ (reference sequence). Here the CDR3 reads CASSPESRTSGRGEQYF. In nucleotides, the CDR3 is TGTGCCAGCAGCCCCGAGAGTAGGACTAGCGGGAGAGGAGAGCAGTACTTC.

This clonotype was observed once. The chain employs TRBV19 and TRBJ2-7; TRBD1 aligns across 7 bases. The CDR3 covers 13 residues. The germline CDR1 and CDR2 sequences are LNHDA and SQIVND (reference sequence). V lost 6 bases to trimming and J lost 6 bases; unmatched junction nucleotides: 8. CDR3 residues: CASRDRSVGEQYF. The DNA of the CDR3 is TGTGCCAGTAGGGACAGGTCCGTCGGCGAGCAGTACTTC.

Details on this clonotype: Compared with germline, one end of the junction differs, possibly owing to a read error. V is TRBV20-1 and J is TRBJ2-2; D tentatively fits TRBD1 or TRBD2 (7 bases each). The CDR3 sequence is 14 residues long. The V gene's germline CDR1 is DFQATT and CDR2 SNEGSKA (reference sequence). The CDR3 is CSAAGQPNTRELFF. CDR3 nucleotide sequence: TGCAGTGCAGCGGGACAGCCTAACACCCGGGAGCTGTTTTTT.

This clonotype was seen many times. The gene calls are TRBV27 and TRBJ2-1; 9 bases fit TRBD2. The CDR3 length is 15 residues. J lost 4 bases, V lost 4 bases, and 5 bases had no gene match. Germline V gene data show CDR1 as MNHEY and CDR2 as SMNVEV (reference sequence). The CDR3 DNA is TGTGCCAGCAGTTCCTGGACTAGCGAGTACAATGAGCAGTTCTTC. Translated, it gives CASSSWTSEYNEQFF.

The sample holds many counts of this clonotype. This chain connects TRBV5-5 to TRBJ1-2; TRBD1 is a possible D gene (5 bases). Germline CDR1 is SGHKS and CDR2 is YYEKEE (reference sequence). This CDR3 comprises 13 residues. The V end was cut by 0 bases, the J end by 8 bases, with 11 bases between. The CDR3 DNA is TGTGCCAGCAGCTTGGAGGGGTTAATCGGCTACACCTTC. Translating gives CASSLEGLIGYTF. The full variable domain, its missing parts supplied by reference TRBV5-5 and TRBJ1-2, is DAGVTQSPTHLIKTRGQQVTLRCSPISGHKSVSWYQQVLGQGPQFIFQYYEKEERGRGNFPDRFSARQFPNYSSELNVNALLLGDSALYLCASSLEGLIGYTFGSGTRLTVV.

This clonotype was picked up many times. The V and J genes are TRBV5-1 and TRBJ1-6, with 8 bases fitting TRBD1. V lost 2 bases, J lost 6 bases, and 4 bases stayed unmatched. This CDR3 contains 15 residues. Germline-derived CDR1 and CDR2 are SGHRS and YFSETQ. The CDR3 loop reads CASSFDRGGNSPLHF. CDR3 DNA: TGCGCCAGCAGCTTTGACAGGGGCGGTAATTCACCCCTCCACTTT.

This clonotype turned up a few times. One base away lies a much larger clone, so this may be a sequencing read error. V usage is TRBV2 and J usage is TRBJ2-3, with a possible D match to TRBD1 (6 bases). V was pared by 4 bases and J by 6 bases, with 17 bases between. The germline gives CDR1 SNHLY, CDR2 FYNNEI. CDR3 length: 15 amino acids. The DNA of the CDR3 is TGTGCCAGCAGTGCCCTAGCAATAGACAGGGATACGCAGTATTTT. Protein product: CASSALAIDRDTQYF.

On this clonotype itself: A single base is all that separates this from a far larger clone, so a read error is likely. The J gene is TRBJ2-7, the V gene TRBV6-1; D perhaps matches TRBD2 (5 bases). The end of the DNA aligns better with TRBJ2-1, so the J call may be wrong. Germline CDR1 and CDR2: MNHNS and SASEGT. The CDR3 spans 15 residues. The CDR3 is CASRQGGTSYNEQFF. CDR3 sequence (DNA): TGTGCCAGCAGACAAGGAGGAACCTCCTACAATGAGCAGTTCTTC.

Points on this clonotype: It is likely a read error: a sequence one base away is far more abundant. The chain recombines TRBV6-4 with TRBJ1-2; D is perhaps TRBD1 (5 bases). The CDR3 is 14 amino acids. CDR1 is MRHNA and CDR2 is SNTAGT in the germline V gene. Trimming took off 5 bases at V and 0 bases at J, with 10 bases between the two ends. The CDR3 sequence: CASSRTFSNYGYTF. The CDR3 bases are TGTGCCAGCAGTAGGACATTTTCTAACTATGGCTACACCTTC.